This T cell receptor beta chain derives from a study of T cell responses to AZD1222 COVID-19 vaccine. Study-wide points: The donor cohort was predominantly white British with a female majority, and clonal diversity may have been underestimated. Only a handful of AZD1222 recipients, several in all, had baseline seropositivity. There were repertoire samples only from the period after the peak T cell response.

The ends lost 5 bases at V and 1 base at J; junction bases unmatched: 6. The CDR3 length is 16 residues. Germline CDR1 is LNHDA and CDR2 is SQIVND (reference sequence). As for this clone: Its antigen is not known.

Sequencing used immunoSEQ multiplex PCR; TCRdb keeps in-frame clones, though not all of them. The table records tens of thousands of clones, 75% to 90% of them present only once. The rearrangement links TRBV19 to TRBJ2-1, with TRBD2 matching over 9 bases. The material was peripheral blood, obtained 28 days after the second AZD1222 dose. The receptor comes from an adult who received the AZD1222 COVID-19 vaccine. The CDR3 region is CASSLGLAGSYNEQFF. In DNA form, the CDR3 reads TGTGCCAGTAGTTTAGGCCTAGCGGGATCCTACAATGAGCAGTTCTTC.